This is a list of T cell receptor beta chains from one sample in a study of vaccination effects on CD4 cells after COVID-19. No antigen is known for these receptors. Using immunoSEQ multiplex PCR, the repertoire was profiled, and TCRdb retains in-frame clones only, with some absent. The sample consists of 65,000 to 90,000 clones, 65% to 80% of them appearing once. Sequenced here: CD4+ T cells from PBMCs cultured with HCoV-NL63 spike peptides, sampled before COVID-19 vaccination. These receptors originate from a human donor who received a COVID-19 vaccine. Each CDR3 is given with its conserved first and last residue. A D gene is named only where the DNA matches it firmly. Where a row states a size, it is once, few, many or the class of an expanded clone; other rows omit it.

cdr3_nt	cdr3_aa	clone_size	v_call	j_call	d_call
TGTGCCAGCAGCCTTTCACCCTCAGCTAACTCCAATGAGCAGTTCTTC	CASSLSPSANSNEQFF	.	TRBV3-1/TRBV3-2	TRBJ2-1	.
TGCGCCAGCAGCTCATTTCGGGGTACCGACTATGGCTACACCTTC	CASSSFRGTDYGYTF	once	TRBV5-1	TRBJ1-2	.
TGTGCCAGCAGACGAGGGACAGCAACGGGAGAGACCCAGTACTTC	CASRRGTATGETQYF	once	TRBV28	TRBJ2-5	TRBD1
TGTGCCAGCAGCAAAGGACAGTACAATCAGCCCCAGCATTTT	CASSKGQYNQPQHF	.	TRBV11-2	TRBJ1-5	.
TGTGCCAGCAGCTCCAGGGGCGGGGGTGAAAAACTGTTTTTT	CASSSRGGGEKLFF	few	TRBV28	TRBJ1-4	.
TGTGCCAGCAGTGAGACCGGGAAAAAGCCCCAGCATTTT	CASSETGKKPQHF	once	TRBV6-1	TRBJ1-5	.
TGTGCCAGCAGTTTAAATCCGGGCGGAAACACCATATATTTT	CASSLNPGGNTIYF	few	TRBV27	TRBJ1-3	.
TGTGCCATCAGTGACGGGAGAAACCTTGAAGCTTTCTTT	CAISDGRNLEAFF	.	TRBV10-3	TRBJ1-1	.
TGTGCCAGTAGTATGGATAGCGGGGGGGCCTACGGCACAGATACGCAGTATTTT	CASSMDSGGAYGTDTQYF	.	TRBV19	TRBJ2-3	TRBD2
TGTGCCAGCAGCCGGGACAGTCTCGGCAATGAGCAGTTCTTC	CASSRDSLGNEQFF	.	TRBV6-1	TRBJ2-1	TRBD1
TGTGCCAGCAGCCGGACCGGGGGCAATCAGCCCCAGCATTTT	CASSRTGGNQPQHF	.	TRBV6-2/TRBV6-3	TRBJ1-5	.
TGTGCCAGGAGTCGCACAGGGGGCCGGGAAGCTTTCTTT	CARSRTGGREAFF	once	TRBV2	TRBJ1-1	TRBD1
TGTGCCACCAGCACCCACAGGGGGGGGAACACTGAAGCTTTCTTT	CATSTHRGGNTEAFF	.	TRBV15	TRBJ1-1	TRBD1
TGTGCCAGCAGCTTCAGGGGGGCAGATACGCAGTATTTT	CASSFRGADTQYF	.	TRBV7-2	TRBJ2-3	.
TGTGCCACCAGCAGAGGACAGGGGGTTGGGGCCAACGTCCTGACTTTC	CATSRGQGVGANVLTF	.	TRBV15	TRBJ2-6	TRBD1
TGTGCCAGCAGCCAGGCGGGGTCCAATCAGCCCCAGCATTTT	CASSQAGSNQPQHF	few	TRBV7-9	TRBJ1-5	.
TGTGCCACCAGCAGAGAGATTCCGGGACTAGCGGGAGCACAAGAGACCCAGTACTTC	CATSREIPGLAGAQETQYF	.	TRBV15	TRBJ2-5	TRBD2
TGCGCCAGCAGCTTTACTAGCGGGGGGAGTACAGATACGCAGTATTTT	CASSFTSGGSTDTQYF	.	TRBV5-1	TRBJ2-3	TRBD2
TGTGCCAGCAGCCAACTGGACATGGAGATTTTC	CASSQLDMEIF	.	TRBV3-1/TRBV3-2	TRBJ1-2	.
TGTGCCAGCAGCCCCTCGGGGAGAATGAACACTGAAGCTTTCTTT	CASSPSGRMNTEAFF	.	TRBV6-2/TRBV6-3	TRBJ1-1	.
TGTGCCAGCAGTTACTCTGGGACCGAAGAGACCCAGTACTTC	CASSYSGTEETQYF	once	TRBV6-2/TRBV6-3	TRBJ2-5	.
TGCAGTGGTCGTCGCGATGAGCAGTTCTTC	CSGRRDEQFF	.	TRBV20-1	TRBJ2-1	.
TGCGCCAGCAGCCAAGAACCGACAGGGGCAGGGGCAGATACGCAGTATTTT	CASSQEPTGAGADTQYF	.	TRBV4-3	TRBJ2-3	TRBD1
TGTGCCAGCAGTCGACAGGGGAGAAGAAAAGGCACAGATACGCAGTATTTT	CASSRQGRRKGTDTQYF	.	TRBV6-6	TRBJ2-3	TRBD1
TGCGCCAGCAGTGAGTCGCCCGCCGGGACAGGGAGCGCAGATACGCAGTATTTT	CASSESPAGTGSADTQYF	.	TRBV10-1	TRBJ2-3	TRBD1
TGCGCCAGCAGCCAACGGACAGGAGGAGTCGTAGAAGGCTACACCTTC	CASSQRTGGVVEGYTF	.	TRBV4-1	TRBJ1-2	TRBD1
TGTGCCAGCAGCGTACAGGGGAGTCGGCAAGAGACCCAGTACTTC	CASSVQGSRQETQYF	.	TRBV9	TRBJ2-5	.
TGTGCCAGCTCCTTAACCGGGACCGTGAACACTGAAGCTTTCTTT	CASSLTGTVNTEAFF	.	TRBV18	TRBJ1-1	.
TGTGCCAGCAGTTTCGGGACGGGGGTTAACTATGGCTACACCTTC	CASSFGTGVNYGYTF	.	TRBV6-5	TRBJ1-2	.
TGTGCCTCCAGGACAGGGAACACCGGGGAGCTGTTTTTT	CASRTGNTGELFF	.	TRBV10-3	TRBJ2-2	TRBD1
TGCAGCGTTGACGGGCGGGGGTCGGGGAATGAGCAGTTCTTC	CSVDGRGSGNEQFF	.	TRBV29-1	TRBJ2-1	TRBD2
TGTGCCAGTCCGCAGGGGTTAGCGGGGGACTACTCCTACAATGAGCAGTTCTTC	CASPQGLAGDYSYNEQFF	.	TRBV5-8	TRBJ2-1	TRBD2
TGTGCCAGCTCACCCCGACAGGAGAGCACAGATACGCAGTATTTT	CASSPRQESTDTQYF	.	TRBV18	TRBJ2-3	.
TGCGCCAGCAGCTTGGTTGGGGCCATGAACACTGAAGCTTTCTTT	CASSLVGAMNTEAFF	.	TRBV5-1	TRBJ1-1	.
TGTGCCAGCAGCTTGGACAGAGTCGCCCAGTACTTC	CASSLDRVAQYF	.	TRBV5-4	TRBJ2-5	.
TGTGCCAGCACTAAAAGAACCGAGCAGTTCTTC	CASTKRTEQFF	.	TRBV12-3/TRBV12-4	TRBJ2-1	.
TGTGCCAGCAGAAGGACAGGACAAGAGACCCAGTACTTC	CASRRTGQETQYF	.	TRBV12-3/TRBV12-4	TRBJ2-5	TRBD1
TGTGCCAGCAGTGAAAAGGGTAAGAACACTGAAGCTTTCTTT	CASSEKGKNTEAFF	once	TRBV2	TRBJ1-1	.
TGCAGTGCATATGACGGACACACCATATATTTT	CSAYDGHTIYF	.	TRBV20-1	TRBJ1-3	.
TGCGCCAGCAGCTTCGACGGCACTGAAGCTTTCTTT	CASSFDGTEAFF	once	TRBV5-1	TRBJ1-1	.
TGCGCCAGCAGCTTGTTGACTGCGAACTCTGGAAACACCATATATTTT	CASSLLTANSGNTIYF	few	TRBV5-1	TRBJ1-3	.
TGTGCCAGTACCCCCCCGGGCAGATCTAACTATGGCTACACCTTC	CASTPPGRSNYGYTF	.	TRBV19	TRBJ1-2	.